Given below is one T cell receptor beta chain in context. This sample stems from a study of blood T cell repertoires in COVID-19. On the study more broadly: The cDNA or gDNA used as material had been derived from T cells, B-cell-depleted T cells, or PBMCs.

CDR3 length: 16 amino acids. In germline, CDR1 is LGHNA, CDR2 YSLEER. V lost 0 bases and J 5 bases, leaving 11 bases between the germline ends. Clones were read by immunoSEQ multiplex PCR, and TCRdb kept only the in-frame ones, dropping some. The sample lists approximately 300,000 clones; about four fifths were seen once. Sequences were obtained from peripheral blood. V and J are TRBV4-3 and TRBJ1-6; tentative D call: TRBD1 (5 bases). The sequence derives from a woman between 45 and 65 years old with acute or convalescent COVID-19. The CDR3 sequence: CASSQEIRGDNSPLHF. CDR3 DNA sequence: TGCGCCAGCAGCCAAGAGATCCGGGGGGATAATTCACCCCTCCACTTT.